Below, 5 T cell receptor beta chains from the same sample are listed, as sequenced in a study of shared clonotypes between healthy human individuals. TCRdb's table, derived via immunoSEQ multiplex PCR, lists solely in-frame clones and lacks some. This table holds nearly 1 million clones, over 60% found once. Sequences were obtained from memory CD4+ T cells sorted from blood. Subset described: CD45RA-negative fraction. The source is a man aged 18 to 30 in good health.

This chain uses TRBV15 with TRBJ1-6; a weak D match, TRBD1 (6 bases). Deletions cut 0 bases from V and 11 bases from J, with 17 bases between. Germline CDR1 is LNHNV and CDR2 is YYDKDF (reference sequence). The CDR3 has 16 residues. The CDR3 coding sequence is TGTGCCACCAGCAGAGATGGGGGCAGGGCCACGGCACCCCTCCACTTT. Translated, it gives CATSRDGGRATAPLHF.

Here the CDR3 reads CASSPPLAGETQYF. In DNA form, the CDR3 reads TGTGCCAGCAGCCCCCCATTAGCAGGGGAGACCCAGTACTTC. The chain joins TRBV5-4 to TRBJ2-5, with a possible D match to TRBD1 (5 bases). This CDR3 contains 14 residues. Trimming stripped 4 bases from V and 5 bases from J, with 15 bases between. CDR1 SGHNT and CDR2 YYREEE come from the germline V gene (reference sequence). The full variable domain, rest sourced from reference TRBV5-4 and TRBJ2-5, is ETGVTQSPTHLIKTRGQQVTLRCSSQSGHNTVSWYQQALGQGPQFIFQYYREEENGRGNFPPRFSGLQFPNYSSELNVNALELDDSALYLCASSPPLAGETQYFGPGTRLLVL.

The rearrangement uses TRBV5-1 and TRBJ1-6, with D possibly matching TRBD1 (5 bases). CDR1 is SGHRS and CDR2 is YFSETQ in the germline V gene. The CDR3 has 17 residues. V was shortened by 4 bases and J by 5 bases, with 19 bases between the two germline ends. CDR3 DNA sequence: TGCGCCAGCAGCCCGGGACCGTGGGGTCCAGATAATTCACCCCTCCACTTT. Its translation is CASSPGPWGPDNSPLHF.

This chain uses TRBV5-5 with TRBJ1-2; D unresolved. The CDR3 sequence is 15 residues long. V shed 3 bases and J shed 4 bases, with 16 bases lying between them. Germline assignment: CDR1 SGHKS and CDR2 YYEKEE (reference sequence). Here the CDR3 DNA reads TGTGCCAGCAGCTACGACCTCAGGTTTGGCTATGGCTACACCTTC. It is translated as CASSYDLRFGYGYTF.

This chain connects TRBV4-1 to TRBJ2-5, with TRBD1 identical over 9 bases. Germline V gene data show CDR1 as MGHRA and CDR2 as YSYEKL. V shed 4 bases, J shed 4 bases, and the junction held 7 bases outside the gene matches. This CDR3 has 15 amino acids. The CDR3 loop reads CASSPGDRDGETQYF. DNA of the CDR3: TGCGCCAGCAGCCCCGGGGACAGGGACGGAGAGACCCAGTACTTC.